This T cell receptor beta chain was captured in a study of CD8 T cells in Susac syndrome. cDNA came from about 0.5 to 1 ug RNA primed by random hexamers. TCRdb analysed the immunoSEQ multiplex PCR reads with MiXCR anew, one entry per CDR3 protein. The profile covers 95,000 to 150,000 distinct CDR3 sequences, with about 93% appearing a single time and 0.098% taken by the ten largest. V gave up 5 bases and J gave up 1 base, with 11 bases separating them. Germline CDR1 is GTSNPN and CDR2 is SVGIG (reference sequence). The CDR3 length is 13 residues. This chain connects TRBV30 to TRBJ2-5; a weak D match, TRBD1 (5 bases). This clonotype was sampled from a human donor in good health. Sequencing input: CD4+ T cells from PBMCs. The CDR3 nucleotides are TGTGCCTGGGCCCGACAGACCCAAGAGACCCAGTACTTC. Its translation is CAWARQTQETQYF.